Detailed here is one T cell receptor beta chain. Antigen unknown. The CDR3 length is 18 residues. Germline V gene lookup returns CDR1 DFQATT and CDR2 SNEGSKA (reference sequence). Trimming took 3 bases from V and 4 from J, leaving 24 bases between them. This entry comes from a study of T cells in Graves' hyperthyroidism and ophthalmopathy. Study-wide findings and caveats: Clonotypes that were expanded in thyroid above 0.001 mostly appeared in blood too. From stable hyperthyroidism, ophthalmopathy was separated by a 13 V-J model.

Researchers took RNA transcripts and amplified the TCR beta CDR3 regions from them. The HTBI primer set was used in a first-round RT-PCR of the TCR CDR3. TCRdb re-analysed the multiplex PCR reads in MiXCR, keeping a single row per CDR3 protein. The sample yields approximately 370,000 distinct CDR3 sequences, under 15% seen once. This TCR derives from a woman aged 25-40 years with Graves' hyperthyroidism. Sequencing was performed on blood. The chain has TRBV20-1 and TRBJ2-2; either TRBD1 or TRBD2 may fit D (10 bases each). The chain's CDR3 is CSASWGQGLAGATGELFF. CDR3 nucleotide sequence: TGCAGTGCTAGTTGGGGACAGGGGCTAGCGGGAGCCACCGGGGAGCTGTTTTTT.